The sample holds many counts of the clone carrying this T cell receptor (beta chain). Its antigen is unidentified. V gave up 2 bases and J gave up 5 bases, with 9 bases separating them. The V gene's germline CDR1 is ENHRY and CDR2 SYGVKD. The CDR3 is 13 amino acids. These data originate in a study of neurological immune-mediated disorders. Template-switch 5'RACE cDNA synthesis added a 10-nucleotide unique molecular identifier. TCRdb re-called the 5' RACE reads through MiXCR, storing one row per CDR3 protein. The sample lists 45,000 to 50,000 distinct CDR3 sequences; roughly 26% were seen once. Study observations and caveats: In HTLV-1-associated myelopathy, TCR clonal expansion was greatest, whereas multiple sclerosis had the least, falling below healthy controls.

Sequencing was carried out using PBMCs. The genes are TRBV10-3 and TRBJ2-5; D unclear. The receptor was derived from a woman in her seventies in good health. The CDR3 sequence: CAISEGQYETQYF. CDR3 in DNA: TGTGCCATCAGTGAGGGCCAGTACGAGACCCAGTACTTC.